This T cell receptor (beta chain) was sequenced for a study of OX40 agonist ivuxolimab in advanced cancers. Germline assignment: CDR1 SNHLY and CDR2 FYNNEI. The CDR3 sequence is 14 residues long. The V segment lost 7 bases and the J segment 3 bases; nucleotides outside the gene matches: 5. Measured with immunoSEQ multiplex PCR; TCRdb has only the in-frame clones, and not every one. This sample has some 38,000 clones; roughly 91% occur once, and the top ten carry approximately 0.52%. Specimen: CD4+ or CD8+ T cells sorted from blood, collected in a trial of the OX40 agonist ivuxolimab. The sequence derives from an adult with an advanced solid tumor such as melanoma, head and neck, liver or kidney cancer. V gene TRBV2 combines with J gene TRBJ2-7, with TRBD1 matching over 11 bases. CDR3 protein: CASTAGTGGYEQYF. CDR3 DNA sequence: TGTGCCAGCACAGCAGGGACAGGGGGCTACGAGCAGTACTTC.